Shown below are 25 T cell receptor beta chains from a single sample sequenced in a study of OX40 agonist ivuxolimab in advanced cancers. Measured with immunoSEQ multiplex PCR; TCRdb has only the in-frame clones, and not every one. Of 53,000 or so clones listed, 87% were seen once; the top ten hold 0.37%. Sequenced material: CD4+ or CD8+ T cells sorted from blood, taken in a trial of the OX40 agonist ivuxolimab. Receptors originate from an adult with an advanced solid tumor such as melanoma, head and neck, liver or kidney cancer.

V and J are TRBV4-1 and TRBJ2-5, with a tentative D call TRBD2 (6 bases). The CDR3 contains 15 residues. Trimming cost V 8 bases and J 3 bases, with 19 bases left between them. Per the germline V gene, CDR1 is MGHRA and CDR2 is YSYEKL. CDR3 region: CASLAESGGKETQYF. CDR3 in DNA: TGCGCCAGCCTGGCTGAGTCAGGCGGGAAAGAGACCCAGTACTTC.

This clone appeared once. The J gene is TRBJ2-5, the V gene TRBV7-3; 7 nucleotides match TRBD2. V shed 4 bases and J 1 base; nucleotides not matched to a gene: 6. The CDR3 is 15 residues long. Germline CDR1 is SGHTA and CDR2 is FQGTGA. The CDR3 reads CASSSTGGSQETQYF. The CDR3 region has the DNA TGTGCCAGCAGCTCGACCGGGGGGTCCCAAGAGACCCAGTACTTC.

This clone was recorded once. A junction boundary mismatches the germline segment, possibly from a read error. The chain uses TRBV14 and TRBJ1-2; 9 bases align to TRBD1. In germline, CDR1 is SGHDN, CDR2 FVKESK. The CDR3 has 11 amino acids. The CDR3 DNA follows: TGTGCCAGCAGCCAAGGGGACAGGGTGCACTTC. Its protein is CASSQGDRVHF.

V and J are TRBV2 and TRBJ2-7; 7 bases map to TRBD2. The CDR3 contains 15 residues. V lost 5 bases and J lost 3; bases outside the gene matches: 10. Germline V gives CDR1 SNHLY, CDR2 FYNNEI. CDR3: CASSSLAELSYEQYF. In DNA form, the CDR3 reads TGTGCCAGCAGTTCGCTAGCGGAGTTGAGCTACGAGCAGTACTTC.

This chain uses TRBV29-1 with TRBJ1-2, with TRBD1 matching over 8 bases. CDR1 and CDR2 (germline): SQVTM, ANQGSEA. The CDR3 consists of 13 residues. The junction had 7 bases not matched to a gene; V was cut back by 3 bases and J by 7 bases. CDR3 amino acids: CSVEPQGAVGYTF. The CDR3 DNA reads as TGCAGCGTTGAGCCGCAGGGGGCTGTTGGCTACACCTTC.

This clone was seen just once. This chain links TRBV28 with TRBJ1-1; D gene uncertain. With 3 bases removed from V and 10 bases from J, the gap between germline ends came to 21 bases. The CDR3 is made up of 15 amino acids. Germline CDR1 reads MDHEN; CDR2 reads SYDVKM. CDR3 sequence (DNA): TGTGCCAGCAGTTTCCCACTAACACTACCCCTAAGAGCTTTCTTT. It yields the protein CASSFPLTLPLRAFF.

V is TRBV5-4 and J is TRBJ2-2, with D perhaps TRBD1 or TRBD2 (6 bases each). This CDR3 contains 15 residues. The V end was cut by 1 base, the J end by 3 bases, with 10 bases between. Looked up from germline, CDR1 is SGHNT and CDR2 is YYREEE (reference sequence). CDR3 protein: CASSLKGGDTGELFF. In DNA form, the CDR3 reads TGTGCCAGCAGCTTGAAGGGGGGCGACACCGGGGAGCTGTTTTTT.

The chain recombines TRBV7-8 with TRBJ2-1; a possible D gene is TRBD2 (6 bases). Germline V lookup: CDR1 SGHVS, CDR2 FQNEAQ. This CDR3 has 16 amino acids. Trimming stripped 5 bases from V and 0 bases from J, with 14 bases between. This chain's CDR3 is CASSTTRESSYNEQFF. The DNA for the CDR3 is TGTGCCAGCAGCACGACACGGGAGAGCTCCTACAATGAGCAGTTCTTC.

The chain couples TRBV30 to TRBJ2-7; 8 nucleotides align to TRBD2. The CDR3 covers 12 residues. CDR1 is GTSNPN, CDR2 SVGIG, per germline (reference sequence). Germline trimming cut 4 bases from V and 6 bases from J; bases unmatched to any gene: 5. CDR3 sequence (DNA): TGTGCCTGGAAAACGGGGGGGGTCGAGCAGTACTTC. This translates into CAWKTGGVEQYF. Full variable domain (missing parts from reference TRBV30 and TRBJ2-7): SQTIHQWPATLVQPVGSPLSLECTVEGTSNPNLYWYRQAAGRGLQLLFYSVGIGQISSEVPQNLSASRPQDRQFILSSKKLLLSDSGFYLCAWKTGGVEQYFGPGTRLTVT.

This rearrangement joins TRBV28 to TRBJ2-1, with D unclear. Between the trimmed V and J ends, which lost 8 bases and 4 bases, there was a span of 12 bases. Germline V lookup: CDR1 MDHEN, CDR2 SYDVKM. This CDR3 is 13 amino acids long. The CDR3 bases are TGTGCCAGCGGGCGAGGACCGTACAATGAGCAGTTCTTC. Protein product: CASGRGPYNEQFF.

Concerning this clone: This same CDR3 is encoded by further DNA sequences in the sample. The V gene is TRBV25-1, the J gene TRBJ2-5; possible D gene TRBD1, 6 bases. Trimming took 8 bases from V and 9 from J, leaving 16 bases between them. The CDR3 runs 12 residues. The V gene's germline CDR1 is MGHDK and CDR2 SYGVNS. The CDR3 reads CASQTQQGAQYF. The CDR3 nucleotides read TGTGCCAGCCAGACCCAACAGGGAGCCCAGTACTTC.

The genes are TRBV9 and TRBJ1-2, with D unresolved. Germline assignment: CDR1 SGDLS and CDR2 YYNGEE. V was trimmed by 2 bases and J by 4 bases, leaving 12 bases between them. This CDR3 has 14 residues. CDR3 amino acids: CASSVFSAPYGYTF. DNA of the CDR3: TGTGCCAGCAGCGTTTTTAGCGCGCCCTATGGCTACACCTTC.

V is TRBV7-9 and J is TRBJ1-6, with D perhaps matching TRBD1 (5 bases). V was cut by 5 bases and J by 9 bases, with 14 bases left in between. Germline assignment: CDR1 SEHNR and CDR2 FQNEAQ (reference sequence). The CDR3 runs to 14 residues. CDR3 DNA sequence: TGTGCCAGCAGCGCAGGGTTTTCGGGTTCACCCCTCCACTTT. It encodes CASSAGFSGSPLHF.

The chain uses TRBV6-5 and TRBJ1-6; maybe TRBD1 (5 bases). Germline V lookup: CDR1 MNHEY, CDR2 SVGAGI. This CDR3 is built from 16 residues. Trimming took off 0 bases at V and 5 bases at J, with 11 bases between the two ends. This chain's CDR3 is CASSYSMAGNNSPLHF. The CDR3 DNA reads as TGTGCCAGCAGTTACTCGATGGCAGGGAATAATTCACCCCTCCACTTT.

This rearrangement joins TRBV4-1 to TRBJ1-5; the match to TRBD1 covers 8 bases. CDR3 length equals 16 residues. Germline V CDR1 and CDR2: MGHRA, YSYEKL. Trimming took 3 bases from V and 3 from J; bases not matched to a gene: 7. CDR3 in DNA: TGCGCCAGCAGCCATCCGGGACAGGCGATCAATCAGCCCCAGCATTTT. It yields the protein CASSHPGQAINQPQHF.

J is TRBJ1-6 and V is TRBV9; perhaps TRBD1 as D (5 bases). V was pared by 4 bases and J by 0 bases, with 20 bases between. Germline V gene sequence: CDR1 SGDLS, CDR2 YYNGEE. The length of the CDR3 is 19 residues. CDR3 sequence reads: CASSSSRGGTRSYNSPLHF. In DNA form, the CDR3 reads TGTGCCAGCAGCTCCTCGAGGGGAGGGACCCGCTCCTATAATTCACCCCTCCACTTT.

V is TRBV27 and J is TRBJ2-1; D is unclear. Trimming left V 6 bases short and J 2 bases short, with 8 bases between. The germline V gene has CDR1 MNHEY and CDR2 SMNVEV (reference sequence). CDR3 length: 13 residues. The CDR3 sequence: CASRGQPYNEQFF. The CDR3, as DNA: TGTGCCAGCAGGGGTCAGCCCTACAATGAGCAGTTCTTC.

The CDR3 region is CASSRDRQETQYF. The CDR3 nucleotides read TGTGCCAGCAGCCGTGACAGGCAAGAGACCCAGTACTTC. This chain uses TRBV7-2 with TRBJ2-5, with D possibly TRBD1 on 6 matching bases. Trimming left V 5 bases short and J 2 bases short, with 9 bases between. The CDR3 is made up of 13 amino acids. In germline, CDR1 is SGHTA, CDR2 FQGNSA. The full variable domain, completed using reference TRBV7-2 and TRBJ2-5, is GAGVSQSPSNKVTEKGKDVELRCDPISGHTALYWYRQSLGQGLEFLIYFQGNSAPDKSGLPSDRFSAERTGGSVSTLTIQRTQQEDSAVYLCASSRDRQETQYFGPGTRLLVL.

V gene TRBV7-9 combines with J gene TRBJ2-5; the D gene is possibly TRBD2 (5 bases). Trimming took off 3 bases at V and 2 bases at J, with 10 bases between the two ends. Germline lookup yields CDR1 SEHNR and CDR2 FQNEAQ (reference sequence). The CDR3 consists of 14 residues. CDR3: CASSFGPGQETQYF. The CDR3 DNA reads TGTGCCAGCAGCTTCGGACCGGGGCAAGAGACCCAGTACTTC.

The gene calls are TRBV9 and TRBJ1-3; no firm D call. The CDR3 extends over 15 amino acids. From germline, CDR1 is SGDLS and CDR2 YYNGEE. Trimming left V 1 base short and J 0 bases short, with 8 bases between. CDR3: CASSVFGGSGNTIYF. The CDR3 DNA reads as TGTGCCAGCAGCGTATTCGGAGGCTCTGGAAACACCATATATTTT.

The CDR3 protein is CASRSGGTRSTGELFF. The CDR3 DNA reads as TGTGCCAGTAGATCGGGGGGGACTAGGAGCACCGGGGAGCTGTTTTTT. This chain uses TRBV27 with TRBJ2-2; 8 bases fit TRBD2. Trimming removed 9 bases from V and 4 bases from J; junction bases left unmatched: 13. The CDR3 covers 16 residues. Germline lookup yields CDR1 MNHEY and CDR2 SMNVEV (reference sequence).

V gene TRBV4-3 combines with J gene TRBJ2-3, with TRBD1 matching over 8 bases. The V segment lost 1 base and the J segment 0 bases; nucleotides outside the gene matches: 15. Looked up from germline, CDR1 is LGHNA and CDR2 is YSLEER. The CDR3 is 20 amino acids. The CDR3 nucleotides read TGCGCCAGCAGCCAAGGATGGACAGGGAGGCGGTTAATTAGCACAGATACGCAGTATTTT. It specifies CASSQGWTGRRLISTDTQYF.

The chain employs TRBV5-1 and TRBJ1-4; TRBD1 matches at 7 bases. The CDR3 has 18 residues. The V gene's germline CDR1 is SGHRS and CDR2 YFSETQ. The V and J ends lost 1 base and 2 bases, in that order; junction bases with no gene match: 11. The CDR3 DNA is TGCGCCAGCAGCTTGTCATGGGAGGGGGCGGCTACTAATGAAAAACTGTTTTTT. It yields the protein CASSLSWEGAATNEKLFF. The full variable domain, completed using reference TRBV5-1 and TRBJ1-4, is KAGVTQTPRYLIKTRGQQVTLSCSPISGHRSVSWYQQTPGQGLQFLFEYFSETQRNKGNFPGRFSGRQFSNSRSEMNVSTLELGDSALYLCASSLSWEGAATNEKLFFGSGTQLSVL.

This chain joins TRBV14 and TRBJ1-2; possibly TRBD1 for D (5 bases). This CDR3 has 13 amino acids. The germline V and J ends were trimmed by 4 bases and 5 bases, with 11 bases remaining between them. Per the germline V gene, CDR1 is SGHDN and CDR2 is FVKESK. The CDR3 bases are TGTGCCAGCAGCCGGACATCGTATTATGGCTACACCTTC. Protein: CASSRTSYYGYTF.

The chain joins TRBV4-1 to TRBJ1-2; no firm D call. V was clipped by 5 bases and J by 8 bases, with 9 bases between them. The CDR3 runs to 11 residues. From germline, CDR1 is MGHRA and CDR2 YSYEKL. The CDR3: CASSFNGGYTF. CDR3 nucleotide sequence: TGCGCCAGCAGCTTTAACGGGGGCTACACCTTC.